These 10 T cell receptor beta chains came from one sample sequenced in a study of cytotoxic CD8 clonotypes in ibrutinib-treated CLL (dated by TCRdb to the early 2020s). Libraries were made using the immunoSEQ multiplex PCR assay. TCRdb took over this immuneACCESS table, retaining in-frame rearrangements with V and J assigned. Such tables are incomplete; in checked studies, under half of the missing clones stem from an unresolved V gene, and the remainder is unexplained. The sample table lists 200,000 to 250,000 clones, roughly three quarters of them with a count of one. The leading ten clones occupy about 6.4% of the sample. What this sample's time point label stands for: about twelve months on ibrutinib. The source was PBMCs, collected after 12 months of ibrutinib treatment. The receptors here all came from a human donor with chronic lymphocytic leukemia.

The gene calls are TRBV9 and TRBJ2-1, with 12 bases lining up with TRBD2. The CDR3 sequence is 17 residues long. The V gene's germline CDR1 is SGDLS and CDR2 YYNGEE. V shed 0 bases and J 4 bases; nucleotides not matched to a gene: 5. The CDR3 loop is CASSVEASGRGYNEQFF. Here the CDR3 DNA reads TGTGCCAGCAGCGTAGAGGCTAGCGGGAGGGGTTACAATGAGCAGTTCTTC.

This chain connects TRBV7-2 to TRBJ2-3, with D possibly being TRBD2 (6 bases). The germline V gene has CDR1 SGHTA and CDR2 FQGNSA. The CDR3 length is 14 residues. V dropped 5 bases and J dropped 3 bases, with 12 bases sitting between them. CDR3 amino acids: CASSHIAGTDTQYF. CDR3 in DNA: TGTGCCAGCAGCCATATTGCGGGGACAGATACGCAGTATTTT.

The chain is built from TRBV7-6 and TRBJ1-1; possible D gene TRBD1, 6 bases. The length of the CDR3 is 15 residues. Trimming took 1 base from V and 1 from J, leaving 10 bases between them. CDR1 is SGHVS and CDR2 is FNYEAQ in the germline V gene. DNA for the CDR3: TGTGCCAGCAGCTTAGTGGGACATGGGAACACTGAAGCTTTCTTT. It codes for CASSLVGHGNTEAFF.

The gene calls are TRBV9 and TRBJ2-7; the D is unclear. The CDR3 has 13 amino acids. With 4 bases removed from V and 0 bases from J, the gap between germline ends came to 8 bases. Germline V lookup: CDR1 SGDLS, CDR2 YYNGEE. This chain's CDR3 is CASSLSDSYEQYF. DNA for the CDR3: TGTGCCAGCAGCCTGTCGGACTCCTACGAGCAGTACTTC.

The chain links TRBV7-3 to TRBJ2-7, with D tentatively TRBD1 (6 bases). Per the germline V gene, CDR1 is SGHTA and CDR2 is FQGTGA. Trimming removed 2 bases from V and 5 bases from J, with 13 bases in between. This CDR3 spans 14 amino acids. The CDR3 spells CASSLGGVGNEQYF. The CDR3 region has the DNA TGTGCCAGCAGCTTAGGGGGCGTGGGCAACGAGCAGTACTTC.

The gene calls are TRBV6-5 and TRBJ1-3; D is possibly TRBD1 (5 bases). This CDR3 contains 15 residues. Germline values: CDR1 MNHEY, CDR2 SVGAGI. Between the trimmed V and J ends, which lost 5 bases and 0 bases, there was a span of 11 bases. CDR3 amino acids: CASSVGRSSGNTIYF. As DNA, the CDR3 is TGTGCCAGCAGTGTGGGACGGAGCTCTGGAAACACCATATATTTT.

The V and J genes are TRBV2 and TRBJ2-7; D gene uncertain. The CDR3 spans 15 residues. The V gene's germline CDR1 is SNHLY and CDR2 FYNNEI. V lost 6 bases and J 8 bases, leaving 23 bases between the germline ends. CDR3 sequence (DNA): TGTGCCAGCAGGTACGGCAGGTCGTCTGGGTTGCAGCAGTACTTC. This gives the protein CASRYGRSSGLQQYF.

The rearrangement joins TRBV6-5 to TRBJ1-6; D not certain. Germline V gene lookup returns CDR1 MNHEY and CDR2 SVGAGI. The V gene lost 5 bases and the J gene lost 8 bases, with 13 bases spanning the gap. CDR3 length equals 14 residues. The CDR3 here is CASSGGRYDSPLHF. CDR3 nucleotide sequence: TGTGCCAGCAGTGGAGGGCGGTATGATTCACCCCTCCACTTT.

CDR3 DNA: TGTGCCAGCAGCGATGGGACAGAGAGCTCCTACGAGCAGTACTTC. Amino acid sequence: CASSDGTESSYEQYF. The gene calls are TRBV9 and TRBJ2-7; TRBD1 agrees at 7 bases. The J segment lost 0 bases and the V segment lost 3 bases, leaving 6 bases of the junction unmatched. There are 15 residues in the CDR3. Germline lookup yields CDR1 SGDLS and CDR2 YYNGEE.

This rearrangement joins TRBV7-2 to TRBJ2-5; TRBD2 is a possible D gene (5 bases). This CDR3 has 14 residues. Looked up from germline, CDR1 is SGHTA and CDR2 is FQGNSA. V dropped 1 base and J dropped 7 bases, with 13 bases sitting between them. CDR3 in amino acids: CASSLGSGFATQYF. The CDR3 DNA reads TGTGCCAGCAGCTTAGGATCGGGGTTCGCGACCCAGTACTTC.